Included here is one TCR beta chain sequence, with context. The antigen it recognizes is unknown. Base qualities are not at hand, and no much larger clone is one base apart. The data derive from a study of T cell responses to AZD1222 COVID-19 vaccine (dated by TCRdb to 2020 to 2023). Turning to the overall study: TCR sequencing was performed for 230 to 250 trial participants, of whom 200 to 220 were given two doses of AZD1222 and around 25 were given two doses of MenACWY control vaccine. Trial participants were enrolled by age into subgroups of 18-55, 56-69 and 70-plus years, and about 150, 27 and 61 TCR-sequenced participants, respectively, were included in these subgroups. The paper's findings and limits, for the study overall: Participants were mostly white British and included more females than males, and it was suggested by the authors that clonal diversity may have been underestimated. The 56-69-year group was small, and its depth increase did not reach significance, likely because of low power. Conclusions about previously exposed vaccinees are limited because only five or six AZD1222 recipients were SARS-CoV-2 seropositive at baseline. Vaccine-associated CD4 TCRs spanned the whole spike protein, with dominant responses in regions 160-218 and 743-854. No day 14 peak-response samples were available, so repertoires were characterized only after the peak T cell response. A significant rise in spike-specific TCR breadth and depth was observed after two AZD1222 doses relative to day 0 and relative to MenACWY recipients. Epitopes outside the regions mutated in the B.1.351 and B.1.1.7 variants were reportedly recognized by nearly half of the unique spike-specific TCRs.

The time point label of this sample denotes: about 28 days (+/-7) after the second vaccine dose. AZD1222 recipients whose second dose came at about 4 weeks and those whose second dose came at about 12 weeks were combined into one group, since spike-specific TCR depth and breadth did not differ between the two schedules. Samples from vaccinated people were obtained from the UK trials COV001 and COV002, which included a single-blind randomized controlled phase 2/3 trial of AZD1222 (ChAdOx1 nCoV-19) in healthy adults. For TCRbeta chain sequencing, PBMC samples from trial participants were taken at day 0 and at day 28 after the second dose. The CDR3 regions of human TCRbeta chains were analyzed by immunosequencing. Per the source publication's procedure: TCRs in the repertoires were compared against a reference library of SARS-CoV-2-specific TCRs that had been generated with the MIRA antigen-specificity platform. Breadth meant the fraction of unique TCRs that were SARS-CoV-2-associated, whereas depth meant the fraction of total T cells that were SARS-CoV-2-associated. Using the MIRA data, every spike-specific TCR was mapped to the spike region that the TCR reacted to and assigned to either a CD4 or a CD8 class. Log10-transformed breadth and depth values were compared by one-way ANOVA with Sidak's multiple comparisons tests. This immuneACCESS table, as held by TCRdb, lists in-frame sequences with V and J called but not all clones. Of the missing ones, under half trace to an unresolved V gene in checked studies; the others have no known cause. V and J calls and clone size follow that table, whereas D and trimming were derived from the DNA. The sample records around 190,000 clones, almost 90% of which are singletons. The biggest ten clones account for 11% of the sample.

This TCR was sampled from an adult who received the AZD1222 COVID-19 vaccine. Sequenced material: peripheral blood, taken 28 days after the second AZD1222 dose.

The CDR3 region has the sequence CATSTLTLTYEQYF. The DNA reads TGTGCCACCAGCACATTGACTCTCACCTACGAGCAGTACTTC. The V and J genes are TRBV15 and TRBJ2-7, with the D gene call left open. The V end loses 4 bases and the J end loses 2 bases, and a stretch of 12 bases separates them. The germline V gene (reference sequence) provides CDR1 LNHNV and CDR2 YYDKDF. Including the terminal cysteine and phenylalanine, the CDR3 comprises 14 residues. Only the CDR3 region is kept as DNA, spanning 42 bases read in frame from base 1.